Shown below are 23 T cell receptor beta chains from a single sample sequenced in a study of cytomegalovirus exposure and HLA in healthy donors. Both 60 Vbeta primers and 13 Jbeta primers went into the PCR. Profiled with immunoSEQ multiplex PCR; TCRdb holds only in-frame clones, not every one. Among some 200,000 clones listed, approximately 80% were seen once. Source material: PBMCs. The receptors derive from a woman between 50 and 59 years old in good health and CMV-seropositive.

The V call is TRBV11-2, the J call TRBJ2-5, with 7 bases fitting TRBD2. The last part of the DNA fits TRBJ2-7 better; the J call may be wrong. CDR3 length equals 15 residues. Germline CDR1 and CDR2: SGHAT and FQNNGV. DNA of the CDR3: TGTGCCAGCAGCTTATCGGCGGGGGAAGAGTACGAGCAGTACTTC. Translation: CASSLSAGEEYEQYF.

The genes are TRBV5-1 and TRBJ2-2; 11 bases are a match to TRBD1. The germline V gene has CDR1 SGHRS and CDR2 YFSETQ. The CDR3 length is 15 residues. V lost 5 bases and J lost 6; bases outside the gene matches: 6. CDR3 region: CASRPPGQGAGELFF. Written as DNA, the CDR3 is TGCGCCAGCAGGCCGCCGGGACAGGGGGCCGGGGAGCTGTTTTTT.

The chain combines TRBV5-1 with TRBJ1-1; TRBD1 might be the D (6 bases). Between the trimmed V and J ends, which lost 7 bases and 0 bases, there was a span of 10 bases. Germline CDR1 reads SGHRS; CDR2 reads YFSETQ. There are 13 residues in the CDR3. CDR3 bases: TGCGCCAGCCATTCAGGGGTGAACACTGAAGCTTTCTTT. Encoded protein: CASHSGVNTEAFF. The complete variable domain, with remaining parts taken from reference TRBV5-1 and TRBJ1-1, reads KAGVTQTPRYLIKTRGQQVTLSCSPISGHRSVSWYQQTPGQGLQFLFEYFSETQRNKGNFPGRFSGRQFSNSRSEMNVSTLELGDSALYLCASHSGVNTEAFFGQGTRLTVV.

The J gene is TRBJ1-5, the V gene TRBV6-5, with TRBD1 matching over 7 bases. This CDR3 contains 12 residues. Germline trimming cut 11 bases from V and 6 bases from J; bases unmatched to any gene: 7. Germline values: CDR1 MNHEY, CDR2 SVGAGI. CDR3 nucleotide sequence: TGTGCCTCCAGACAGGGTAGTCAGCCCCAGCATTTT. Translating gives CASRQGSQPQHF.

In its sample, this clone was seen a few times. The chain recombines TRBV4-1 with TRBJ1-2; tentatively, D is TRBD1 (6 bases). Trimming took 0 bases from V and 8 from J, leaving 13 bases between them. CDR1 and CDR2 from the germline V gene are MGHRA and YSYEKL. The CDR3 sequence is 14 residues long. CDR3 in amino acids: CASSQDGGAGGYTF. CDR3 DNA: TGCGCCAGCAGCCAAGATGGGGGCGCTGGGGGCTACACCTTC.

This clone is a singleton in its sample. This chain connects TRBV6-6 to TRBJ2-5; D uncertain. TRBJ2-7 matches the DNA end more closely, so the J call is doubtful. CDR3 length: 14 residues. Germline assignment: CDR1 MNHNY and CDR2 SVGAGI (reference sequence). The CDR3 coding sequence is TGTGCCAGCAGTCCTGGGCCGCACCGATACGAGCAGTACTTC. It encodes CASSPGPHRYEQYF.

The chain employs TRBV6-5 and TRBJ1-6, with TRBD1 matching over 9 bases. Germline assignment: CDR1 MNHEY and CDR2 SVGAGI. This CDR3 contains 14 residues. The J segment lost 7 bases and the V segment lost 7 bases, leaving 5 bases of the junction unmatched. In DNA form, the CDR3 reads TGTGCCAGCACTCCCGGGACAGGGAATTCACCCCTCCACTTT. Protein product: CASTPGTGNSPLHF.

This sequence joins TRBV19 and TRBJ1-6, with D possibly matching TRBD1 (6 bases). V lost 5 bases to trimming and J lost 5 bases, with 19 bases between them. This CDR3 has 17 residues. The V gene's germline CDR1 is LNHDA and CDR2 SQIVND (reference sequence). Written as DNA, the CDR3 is TGTGCCAGTAGTGCCTCCGGGACATCCGTAAATAATTCACCCCTCCACTTT. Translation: CASSASGTSVNNSPLHF.

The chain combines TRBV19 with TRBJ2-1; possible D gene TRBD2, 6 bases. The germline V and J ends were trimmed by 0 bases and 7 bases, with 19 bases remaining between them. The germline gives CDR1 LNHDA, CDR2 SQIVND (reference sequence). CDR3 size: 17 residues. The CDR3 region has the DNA TGTGCCAGTAGTATAGAGAGCGGGTTACGGGGTCGGAATGAGCAGTTCTTC. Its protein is CASSIESGLRGRNEQFF.

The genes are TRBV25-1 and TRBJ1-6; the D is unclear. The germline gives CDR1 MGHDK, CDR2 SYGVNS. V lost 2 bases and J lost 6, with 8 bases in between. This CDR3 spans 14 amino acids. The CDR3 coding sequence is TGTGCCAGCAGTGAACGAAGAGTTAATTCACCCCTCCACTTT. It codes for CASSERRVNSPLHF.

CDR3 sequence (DNA): TGTGCCAGCAGCCCGGGACAGGGGGCCGTAGTCACTGAAGCTTTCTTT. Amino acid sequence: CASSPGQGAVVTEAFF. The V and J genes are TRBV7-2 and TRBJ1-1; 12 bases are a match to TRBD1. The CDR3 has 16 amino acids. V lost 5 bases, J lost 4 bases, and 8 bases stayed unmatched. Germline V gene data show CDR1 as SGHTA and CDR2 as FQGNSA.

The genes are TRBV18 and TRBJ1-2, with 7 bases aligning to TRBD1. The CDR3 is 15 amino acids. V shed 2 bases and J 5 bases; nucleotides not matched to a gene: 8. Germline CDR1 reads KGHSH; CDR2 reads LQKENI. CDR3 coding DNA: TGTGCCAGCTCACCAGACACAGGGGCAGATTATGGCTACACCTTC. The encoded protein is CASSPDTGADYGYTF.

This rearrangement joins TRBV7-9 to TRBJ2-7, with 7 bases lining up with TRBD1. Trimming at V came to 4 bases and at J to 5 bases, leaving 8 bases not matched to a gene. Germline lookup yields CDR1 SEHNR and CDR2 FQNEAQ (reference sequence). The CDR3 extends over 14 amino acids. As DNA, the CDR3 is TGTGCCAGCAGCTACACAGGGGTGATGGACGAGCAGTACTTC. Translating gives CASSYTGVMDEQYF.

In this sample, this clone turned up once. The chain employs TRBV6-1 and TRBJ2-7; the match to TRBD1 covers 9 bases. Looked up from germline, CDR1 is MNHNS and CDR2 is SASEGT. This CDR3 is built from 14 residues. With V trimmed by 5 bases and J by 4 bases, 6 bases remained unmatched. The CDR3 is CASSHRDRAYEQYF. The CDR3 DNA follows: TGTGCCAGCAGTCACCGGGACAGGGCGTACGAGCAGTACTTC.

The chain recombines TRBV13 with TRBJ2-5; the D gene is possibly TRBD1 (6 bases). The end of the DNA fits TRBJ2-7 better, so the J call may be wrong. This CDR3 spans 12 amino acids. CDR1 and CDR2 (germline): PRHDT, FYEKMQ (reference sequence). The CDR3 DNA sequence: TGTGCCAGCAGCGAACAGGGCTACGAGCAGTACTTC. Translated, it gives CASSEQGYEQYF.

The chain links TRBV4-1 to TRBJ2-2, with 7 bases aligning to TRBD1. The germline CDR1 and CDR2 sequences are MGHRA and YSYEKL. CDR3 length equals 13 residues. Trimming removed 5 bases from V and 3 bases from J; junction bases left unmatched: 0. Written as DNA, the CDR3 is TGCGCCAGCAGCGACAGGGACACCGGGGAGCTGTTTTTT. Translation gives CASSDRDTGELFF.

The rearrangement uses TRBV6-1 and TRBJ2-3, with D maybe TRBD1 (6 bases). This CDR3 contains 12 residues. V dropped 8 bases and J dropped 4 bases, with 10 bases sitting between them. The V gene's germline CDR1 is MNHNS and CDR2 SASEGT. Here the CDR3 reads CASGTRADTQYF. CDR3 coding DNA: TGTGCCAGCGGGACACGGGCAGATACGCAGTATTTT.

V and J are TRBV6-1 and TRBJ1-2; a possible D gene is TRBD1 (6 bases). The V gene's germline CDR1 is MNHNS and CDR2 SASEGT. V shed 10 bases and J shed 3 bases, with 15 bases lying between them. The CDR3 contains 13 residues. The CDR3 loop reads CAIHRVGDYGYTF. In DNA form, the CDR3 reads TGTGCCATTCACAGGGTCGGCGACTATGGCTACACCTTC.

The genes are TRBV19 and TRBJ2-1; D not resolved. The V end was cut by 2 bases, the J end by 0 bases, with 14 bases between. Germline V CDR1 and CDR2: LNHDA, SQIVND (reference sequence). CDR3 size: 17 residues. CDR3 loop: CASSILSSSSSYNEQFF. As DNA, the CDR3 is TGTGCCAGTAGTATATTATCTTCTAGTAGCTCCTACAATGAGCAGTTCTTC.

The CDR3 loop is CAITSGPREKLFF. DNA of the CDR3: TGTGCCATCACGTCAGGGCCACGTGAAAAACTGTTTTTT. The chain combines TRBV2 with TRBJ1-4, with D possibly TRBD1 on 5 matching bases. V was cut by 10 bases and J by 7 bases, with 16 bases left in between. The CDR3 extends over 13 amino acids. The germline gives CDR1 SNHLY, CDR2 FYNNEI.

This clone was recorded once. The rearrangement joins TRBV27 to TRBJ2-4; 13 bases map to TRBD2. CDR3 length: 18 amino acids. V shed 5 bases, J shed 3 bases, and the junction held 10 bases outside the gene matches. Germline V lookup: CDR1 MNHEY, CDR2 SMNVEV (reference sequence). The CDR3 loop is CASSQTQGTSGVKNIQYF. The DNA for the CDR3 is TGTGCCAGCAGTCAGACCCAAGGGACTAGCGGGGTCAAAAACATTCAGTACTTC.

This CDR3 reads CASSHLGTGNETQYF. The CDR3 DNA reads TGTGCCAGCAGTCATTTAGGGACAGGGAACGAGACCCAGTACTTC. This chain links TRBV5-4 with TRBJ2-5; TRBD1 matches at 9 bases. From germline, CDR1 is SGHNT and CDR2 YYREEE (reference sequence). V was pared by 5 bases and J by 5 bases, with 10 bases of the junction left unmatched. This CDR3 comprises 15 residues.

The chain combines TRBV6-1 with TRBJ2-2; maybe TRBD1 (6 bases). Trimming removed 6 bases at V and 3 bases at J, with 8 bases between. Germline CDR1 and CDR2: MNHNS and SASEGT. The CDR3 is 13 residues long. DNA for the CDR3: TGTGCCAGCAGGGACAGCTACACCGGGGAGCTGTTTTTT. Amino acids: CASRDSYTGELFF.